This is a list of T cell receptor beta chains from one sample in a study of shared clonotypes between healthy human individuals. Assay: immunoSEQ multiplex PCR; the TCRdb copy retains only in-frame clones and omits some. Of over a million clones listed, approximately 80% are singletons. Sequencing was carried out using memory CD4+ T cells from PBMCs. The receptors shown here come from a man between 18 and 35 years old in good health. Some clones in this sample may be carry-over from other donors' samples. CDR3s include the opening cysteine and the closing phenylalanine or tryptophan. The order of the fields is CDR3 protein, CDR3 DNA, clone size, V gene, D gene, J gene. D genes are given only for firm matches. Part of the rows lack a size; the others show once, few, many or a class for expanded clones.

CDR3aa: CASSSDPTGELFF; CDR3nt: TGCGCCAGCAGCTCTGACCCCACCGGGGAGCTGTTTTTT; abundance: NA; v_gene: TRBV5-1; d_gene: NA; j_gene: TRBJ2-2
CDR3aa: CASSLGPITDTQYF; CDR3nt: TGTGCCAGCAGCTTGGGCCCGATCACAGATACGCAGTATTTT; abundance: NA; v_gene: TRBV5-6; d_gene: NA; j_gene: TRBJ2-3
CDR3aa: CASRQGSNQPQHF; CDR3nt: TGTGCCAGCAGGCAGGGTAGCAATCAGCCCCAGCATTTT; abundance: NA; v_gene: TRBV6-1; d_gene: NA; j_gene: TRBJ1-5
CDR3aa: CASSLVPGRNIQYF; CDR3nt: TGTGCCAGCAGCTTAGTCCCGGGTAGAAACATTCAGTACTTC; abundance: NA; v_gene: TRBV11-2; d_gene: NA; j_gene: TRBJ2-4
CDR3aa: CASSRDRDYEQYF; CDR3nt: TGTGCCAGTAGTCGGGACAGAGACTACGAGCAGTACTTC; abundance: NA; v_gene: TRBV19; d_gene: TRBD1; j_gene: TRBJ2-7
CDR3aa: CASRTSGSYEQYF; CDR3nt: TGTGCCAGCAGAACTAGCGGCTCCTACGAGCAGTACTTC; abundance: NA; v_gene: TRBV2; d_gene: TRBD2; j_gene: TRBJ2-7
CDR3aa: CASSVEPLENTEAFF; CDR3nt: TGTGCCAGCAGCGTAGAGCCTCTTGAGAACACTGAAGCTTTCTTT; abundance: NA; v_gene: TRBV9; d_gene: NA; j_gene: TRBJ1-1
CDR3aa: CASSSGTGLSGNTIYF; CDR3nt: TGTGCCAGCAGCTCCGGGACAGGCCTCTCTGGAAACACCATATATTTT; abundance: NA; v_gene: TRBV7-9; d_gene: TRBD1; j_gene: TRBJ1-3
CDR3aa: CASSPIGGTEAFF; CDR3nt: TGTGCCAGCTCACCTATAGGGGGCACTGAAGCTTTCTTT; abundance: NA; v_gene: TRBV18; d_gene: NA; j_gene: TRBJ1-1
CDR3aa: CAWRGAGTNEKLFF; CDR3nt: TGTGCCTGGAGGGGGGCTGGAACTAATGAAAAACTGTTTTTT; abundance: NA; v_gene: TRBV30; d_gene: NA; j_gene: TRBJ1-4
CDR3aa: CASSLWQTGELFF; CDR3nt: TGTGCCAGCAGCTTGTGGCAAACCGGGGAGCTGTTTTTT; abundance: NA; v_gene: TRBV11-3; d_gene: NA; j_gene: TRBJ2-2
CDR3aa: CASSPAARANYGYTF; CDR3nt: TGTGCCAGCTCACCGGCGGCTAGGGCCAACTATGGCTACACCTTC; abundance: NA; v_gene: TRBV18; d_gene: NA; j_gene: TRBJ1-2
CDR3aa: CATSRDSDEQYF; CDR3nt: TGTGCCACCAGCAGAGATTCCGACGAGCAGTACTTC; abundance: NA; v_gene: TRBV15; d_gene: NA; j_gene: TRBJ2-7
CDR3aa: CASSLGGQGAYGYTF; CDR3nt: TGTGCCAGCAGTTTGGGGGGACAGGGGGCCTATGGCTACACCTTC; abundance: NA; v_gene: TRBV28; d_gene: TRBD1; j_gene: TRBJ1-2
CDR3aa: CASSPRLAGGEETQYF; CDR3nt: TGTGCCAGCAGCCCCCGACTAGCGGGAGGTGAAGAGACCCAGTACTTC; abundance: NA; v_gene: TRBV4-2; d_gene: TRBD2; j_gene: TRBJ2-5
CDR3aa: CSAGGYTELFF; CDR3nt: TGCAGTGCCGGGGGATATACGGAGCTGTTTTTT; abundance: NA; v_gene: TRBV20-1; d_gene: NA; j_gene: TRBJ2-2
CDR3aa: CASSELTMGTYEQYF; CDR3nt: TGTGCCAGCAGTGAATTGACTATGGGGACCTACGAGCAGTACTTC; abundance: NA; v_gene: TRBV6-1; d_gene: NA; j_gene: TRBJ2-7
CDR3aa: CASSPSARGSPGEQYF; CDR3nt: TGTGCCAGCAGCCCCTCGGCTAGAGGGTCCCCGGGGGAGCAGTACTTC; abundance: NA; v_gene: TRBV5-6; d_gene: NA; j_gene: TRBJ2-7
CDR3aa: CASSQGGRAAFF; CDR3nt: TGCGCCAGCAGCCAAGGTGGCAGGGCGGCGTTCTTC; abundance: many; v_gene: TRBV4-3; d_gene: NA; j_gene: TRBJ2-1
CDR3aa: CASRALTDSYEQYF; CDR3nt: TGTGCCAGCAGGGCCCTGACGGACTCCTACGAGCAGTACTTC; abundance: NA; v_gene: TRBV6-5; d_gene: NA; j_gene: TRBJ2-7
CDR3aa: CAWSRGEGTEAFF; CDR3nt: TGTGCCTGGAGTAGGGGGGAAGGGACTGAAGCTTTCTTT; abundance: once; v_gene: TRBV30; d_gene: NA; j_gene: TRBJ1-1
CDR3aa: CASSFLTSQQETQYF; CDR3nt: TGTGCCAGCAGTTTCTTGACAAGCCAACAAGAGACCCAGTACTTC; abundance: NA; v_gene: TRBV28; d_gene: NA; j_gene: TRBJ2-5
CDR3aa: CASSDERLAGPGELFF; CDR3nt: TGTGCCAGCAGTGACGAGAGACTAGCGGGACCCGGGGAGCTGTTTTTT; abundance: NA; v_gene: TRBV2; d_gene: TRBD2; j_gene: TRBJ2-2
CDR3aa: CASSQRTGSISGNTIYF; CDR3nt: TGTGCCAGCAGCCAACGCACAGGGTCCATCTCTGGAAACACCATATATTTT; abundance: NA; v_gene: TRBV14; d_gene: NA; j_gene: TRBJ1-3
CDR3aa: CASSLFPGGTEAFF; CDR3nt: TGCGCCAGCAGCCTTTTTCCCGGTGGGACTGAAGCTTTCTTT; abundance: NA; v_gene: TRBV5-1; d_gene: NA; j_gene: TRBJ1-1
CDR3aa: CASSSTGTVMNTEAFF; CDR3nt: TGTGCCAGCAGTTCTACCGGGACAGTAATGAACACTGAAGCTTTCTTT; abundance: NA; v_gene: TRBV28; d_gene: TRBD1; j_gene: TRBJ1-1
CDR3aa: CASSLAPGLSSYEQYF; CDR3nt: TGCGCCAGCAGCTTGGCCCCCGGACTTAGCTCCTACGAGCAGTACTTC; abundance: NA; v_gene: TRBV5-1; d_gene: NA; j_gene: TRBJ2-7
CDR3aa: CAHFEGGHTGELFF; CDR3nt: TGCGCCCACTTTGAGGGAGGTCACACCGGGGAGCTGTTTTTT; abundance: NA; v_gene: TRBV5-1; d_gene: NA; j_gene: TRBJ2-2
CDR3aa: CASSLDRGSGETQYF; CDR3nt: TGTGCCAGCAGTCTCGACAGGGGGTCTGGAGAGACCCAGTACTTC; abundance: NA; v_gene: TRBV2; d_gene: TRBD1; j_gene: TRBJ2-5
CDR3aa: CSVESTVFGQVYQETQYF; CDR3nt: TGCAGCGTTGAATCGACCGTTTTTGGACAGGTGTACCAAGAGACCCAGTACTTC; abundance: NA; v_gene: TRBV29-1; d_gene: TRBD1; j_gene: TRBJ2-5
CDR3aa: CASHRNRGRRTNEKLFF; CDR3nt: TGTGCCAGCCACCGCAACAGGGGGCGCCGAACTAATGAAAAACTGTTTTTT; abundance: once; v_gene: TRBV28; d_gene: TRBD1; j_gene: TRBJ1-4
CDR3aa: CASSQLAGGADTQYF; CDR3nt: TGTGCCAGCAGCCAACTAGCGGGAGGCGCAGATACGCAGTATTTT; abundance: NA; v_gene: TRBV7-2; d_gene: TRBD2; j_gene: TRBJ2-3
CDR3aa: CASRSFRGEQYF; CDR3nt: TGTGCCAGCAGGTCCTTCAGGGGCGAGCAGTACTTC; abundance: NA; v_gene: TRBV7-8; d_gene: NA; j_gene: TRBJ2-7
CDR3aa: CASSVGGSLSYEQYF; CDR3nt: TGTGCCAGCAGCGTAGGGGGCAGTCTCTCCTACGAGCAGTACTTC; abundance: few; v_gene: TRBV9; d_gene: NA; j_gene: TRBJ2-7
CDR3aa: CASSSRGYPYNEQFF; CDR3nt: TGTGCCAGCAGCTCAAGGGGGTACCCTTACAATGAGCAGTTCTTC; abundance: NA; v_gene: TRBV7-2; d_gene: NA; j_gene: TRBJ2-1
CDR3aa: CASSIQGTYEQYF; CDR3nt: TGTGCCAGCAGTATACAGGGTACCTACGAGCAGTACTTC; abundance: NA; v_gene: TRBV6-6; d_gene: NA; j_gene: TRBJ2-7
CDR3aa: CASSLGGSRANTGELFF; CDR3nt: TGTGCCAGCAGCCTCGGGGGAAGCCGAGCGAACACCGGGGAGCTGTTTTTT; abundance: NA; v_gene: TRBV7-9; d_gene: NA; j_gene: TRBJ2-2
CDR3aa: CASSLRDPSATEAFF; CDR3nt: TGTGCCAGCAGTTTAAGGGACCCATCCGCCACTGAAGCTTTCTTT; abundance: NA; v_gene: TRBV28; d_gene: NA; j_gene: TRBJ1-1
CDR3aa: CASSQLPGTGSYNEQFF; CDR3nt: TGCGCCAGCAGCCAACTCCCCGGGACAGGGTCCTACAATGAGCAGTTCTTC; abundance: NA; v_gene: TRBV4-1; d_gene: TRBD1; j_gene: TRBJ2-1
CDR3aa: CASSWAWSEAFF; CDR3nt: TGTGCCAGCAGTTGGGCTTGGAGTGAAGCTTTCTTT; abundance: NA; v_gene: TRBV28; d_gene: NA; j_gene: TRBJ1-1
CDR3aa: CAISERGQGYEQYF; CDR3nt: TGTGCCATCAGTGAAAGGGGGCAGGGGTACGAGCAGTACTTC; abundance: NA; v_gene: TRBV10-3; d_gene: TRBD1; j_gene: TRBJ2-7
CDR3aa: CASSPFGLTIVNTEAFF; CDR3nt: TGCGCCAGCAGCCCCTTTGGGCTGACAATTGTGAACACTGAAGCTTTCTTT; abundance: NA; v_gene: TRBV5-1; d_gene: NA; j_gene: TRBJ1-1
CDR3aa: CASSMITDQPQHF; CDR3nt: TGTGCCAGTAGTATGATCACCGATCAGCCCCAGCATTTT; abundance: NA; v_gene: TRBV19; d_gene: NA; j_gene: TRBJ1-5
CDR3aa: CASNRDREGQPQHF; CDR3nt: TGTGCCAGTAACCGAGACAGGGAAGGTCAGCCCCAGCATTTT; abundance: few; v_gene: TRBV19; d_gene: TRBD1; j_gene: TRBJ1-5
CDR3aa: CASSLIKGRQGAYGYTF; CDR3nt: TGCGCCAGCAGCCTAATCAAAGGTAGACAGGGGGCCTATGGCTACACCTTC; abundance: NA; v_gene: TRBV4-3; d_gene: TRBD1; j_gene: TRBJ1-2
CDR3aa: CASRSPGQGNIQYF; CDR3nt: TGTGCCAGCAGGTCGCCGGGACAGGGTAACATTCAGTACTTC; abundance: NA; v_gene: TRBV28; d_gene: TRBD1; j_gene: TRBJ2-4
CDR3aa: CASSIQRGNTIYF; CDR3nt: TGTGCCAGCAGCATACAAAGAGGAAACACCATATATTTT; abundance: few; v_gene: TRBV13; d_gene: NA; j_gene: TRBJ1-3
CDR3aa: CASSDPHSNQPQHF; CDR3nt: TGTGCCAGCAGTGACCCCCATAGCAATCAGCCCCAGCATTTT; abundance: NA; v_gene: TRBV6-1; d_gene: NA; j_gene: TRBJ1-5
CDR3aa: CAWRPGQINYGYTF; CDR3nt: TGTGCCTGGAGGCCGGGACAGATCAACTATGGCTACACCTTC; abundance: NA; v_gene: TRBV30; d_gene: TRBD1; j_gene: TRBJ1-2
CDR3aa: CASSRIAGVASNEQFF; CDR3nt: TGTGCCAGCTCACGGATAGCGGGAGTCGCCTCCAATGAGCAGTTCTTC; abundance: NA; v_gene: TRBV18; d_gene: TRBD2; j_gene: TRBJ2-1
CDR3aa: CASSLYTGTSGNEQFF; CDR3nt: TGTGCCAGTAGTTTATACACCGGGACTAGCGGCAATGAGCAGTTCTTC; abundance: NA; v_gene: TRBV19; d_gene: TRBD2; j_gene: TRBJ2-1
CDR3aa: CASSLGGAKNIQYF; CDR3nt: TGTGCCAGCAGTTTAGGGGGGGCCAAAAACATTCAGTACTTC; abundance: NA; v_gene: TRBV28; d_gene: NA; j_gene: TRBJ2-4
CDR3aa: CATSSGQYGDTQYF; CDR3nt: TGTGCCACCAGCAGTGGACAGTATGGTGATACGCAGTATTTT; abundance: NA; v_gene: TRBV15; d_gene: NA; j_gene: TRBJ2-3
CDR3aa: CASSQLYGVGYEQYF; CDR3nt: TGCGCCAGCAGCCAACTCTACGGGGTGGGCTACGAGCAGTACTTC; abundance: few; v_gene: TRBV4-1; d_gene: NA; j_gene: TRBJ2-7
CDR3aa: CASSPYGLAGGAKNIQYF; CDR3nt: TGTGCCAGCAGTCCATATGGACTAGCGGGAGGGGCCAAAAACATTCAGTACTTC; abundance: few; v_gene: TRBV28; d_gene: TRBD2; j_gene: TRBJ2-4
CDR3aa: CASSFLYNTEAFF; CDR3nt: TGTGCCAGCAGCTTCCTTTATAACACTGAAGCTTTCTTT; abundance: NA; v_gene: TRBV7-2; d_gene: NA; j_gene: TRBJ1-1
CDR3aa: CASSFLAGGNQETQYF; CDR3nt: TGCGCCAGCAGCTTTCTAGCGGGAGGGAATCAAGAGACCCAGTACTTC; abundance: NA; v_gene: TRBV5-1; d_gene: TRBD2; j_gene: TRBJ2-5
CDR3aa: CASSLRETGLLTNEKLFF; CDR3nt: TGTGCCAGCAGTTTAAGAGAGACAGGGCTTCTGACTAATGAAAAACTGTTTTTT; abundance: NA; v_gene: TRBV27; d_gene: TRBD1; j_gene: TRBJ1-4